These 2 T cell receptor beta chains were all obtained from the same sample, sequenced in a study of T cells in Graves' hyperthyroidism and ophthalmopathy (dated by TCRdb to between 2019 and 2020). Library preparation employed multiplex PCR. This sample was sequenced with an Illumina HiSeq 2000. The TCR beta CDR3 regions were amplified from RNA transcripts. The first round of RT-PCR for the TCR CDR3 was performed with the HTBI primer set and the Qiagen OneStep RT-PCR kit. TCRdb passed the public sequencing reads through fastp at Q25 and MiXCR, retaining productive beta sequences. All rows with the same CDR3 protein become a single entry with the most common DNA and genes. The sample includes 280,000 or so distinct CDR3 sequences, with approximately 14% observed a single time. Over 25% of the sample lies in the top ten. Specimen: blood. All receptors come from a woman in her 50s with Graves' hyperthyroidism that later progressed to Graves' ophthalmopathy.

In this sample, this clonotype turned up a few times. The chain recombines TRBV19 with TRBJ2-7; 10 positions match TRBD1. The CDR3 covers 16 residues. V shed 4 bases and J 5 bases; nucleotides not matched to a gene: 11. In germline, CDR1 is LNHDA, CDR2 SQIVND (reference sequence). CDR3 loop: CASSTIGGQGVNEQYF. CDR3 DNA sequence: TGTGCCAGTAGTACCATAGGAGGACAGGGGGTTAACGAGCAGTACTTC.

This clonotype was detected ten times or more. The V gene is TRBV18, the J gene TRBJ2-2; 7 bases fit TRBD1. Losses at the gene ends were 6 bases for V and 3 bases for J; bases not matched to a gene: 10. The germline V gene has CDR1 KGHSH and CDR2 LQKENI. This CDR3 comprises 16 residues. This CDR3 is CASSPPGQIYTGELFF. In DNA form, the CDR3 reads TGTGCCAGCTCCCCCCCGGGACAGATTTACACCGGGGAGCTGTTTTTT.